This entry lists 18 T cell receptor beta chains sequenced from one sample in a study of blood T cells in healthy people across ages (dated by TCRdb to between 2014 and 2017). Library method: 5' RACE. Sequencer: Illumina HiSeq 2500. The second PCR ran for roughly 7 to 11 cycles and used a J-beta primer mix along with a sample-barcoded 5' primer. TCRdb reran the public reads through fastp at Q25 and MiXCR, keeping productive beta chains. Identical CDR3 protein sequences are pooled into one entry, listed with their most common genes and DNA. The sample table lists over 750,000 distinct CDR3 sequences, more than 20% of them with a count of one. Of the sample, 9.4% is held by the ten largest clones. A further study also used this sample, focusing on T cells of mothers and their children.

Sequencing used blood. Receptors were obtained from a boy aged 5-17 years in good health.

In this sample, this clonotype turned up a few times. The V gene is TRBV2, the J gene TRBJ2-5, with 8 bases identical to TRBD1. Germline V gives CDR1 SNHLY, CDR2 FYNNEI. The CDR3 extends over 14 amino acids. After removal of 8 bases from V and 2 bases from J, the junction contained 7 bases not matched to a gene. CDR3 coding DNA: TGTGCCAGCCTACGGAGGGACAGGCAAGAGACCCAGTACTTC. Protein sequence: CASLRRDRQETQYF. The full variable domain, in which reference TRBV2 and TRBJ2-5 provide the parts outside the CDR3, is EPEVTQTPSHQVTQMGQEVILRCVPISNHLYFYWYRQILGQKVEFLVSFYNNEISEKSEIFDDQFSVERPDGSNFTLKIRSTKLEDSAMYFCASLRRDRQETQYFGPGTRLLVL.

In its sample, this clonotype was seen a few times. V and J are TRBV7-9 and TRBJ2-7; TRBD1 matches 8 bases. V lost 10 bases and J lost 0; bases outside the gene matches: 5. Germline V gene sequence: CDR1 SEHNR, CDR2 FQNEAQ (reference sequence). The CDR3 extends over 13 amino acids. As DNA, the CDR3 is TGTGCCACCCGACAGGGGAGCTCCTACGAGCAGTACTTC. Amino acid sequence: CATRQGSSYEQYF.

This chain joins TRBV20-1 and TRBJ2-5, with D hard to call. The J call may be in error: the DNA end matches TRBJ2-7 better. Looked up from germline, CDR1 is DFQATT and CDR2 is SNEGSKA (reference sequence). CDR3 length: 13 amino acids. CDR3 in DNA: TGCAGTGCTAGAGTGCCAACCACCTACGAGCAGTACTTC. Amino acid sequence: CSARVPTTYEQYF.

This clonotype came up a few times. This rearrangement joins TRBV7-2 to TRBJ2-5, with D unresolved. The end of the DNA is better explained by TRBJ2-1, so the J call may be wrong. The CDR3 contains 12 residues. Germline V gene data show CDR1 as SGHTA and CDR2 as FQGNSA. The CDR3 nucleotides are TGTGCCAGCAGCTTATTGGCCGTTGAGCAGTTCTTC. It codes for CASSLLAVEQFF.

This clonotype was counted a few times. The chain carries TRBV7-2 and TRBJ1-5, with a possible D match to TRBD1 (6 bases). Germline assignment: CDR1 SGHTA and CDR2 FQGNSA. Trimming cost V 6 bases and J 0 bases, with 12 bases left between them. CDR3 length equals 15 residues. The CDR3 DNA reads as TGTGCCAGCAGTTCAACAGGGAATAGCAATCAGCCCCAGCATTTT. Translating gives CASSSTGNSNQPQHF.

The V and J genes are TRBV7-2 and TRBJ1-3, with D perhaps TRBD1 (5 bases). Looked up from germline, CDR1 is SGHTA and CDR2 is FQGNSA. The CDR3 is made up of 17 amino acids. V was cut by 2 bases and J by 2 bases, with 16 bases left in between. The CDR3 sequence is CASSLYASSGPGNTIYF. Here the CDR3 DNA reads TGTGCCAGCAGCTTATATGCCAGTTCGGGGCCTGGAAACACCATATATTTT.

V usage is TRBV20-1 and J usage is TRBJ2-3; 7 positions agree with TRBD2. This CDR3 is 16 amino acids long. The ends lost 0 bases at V and 4 bases at J; junction bases unmatched: 10. Germline V CDR1 and CDR2: DFQATT, SNEGSKA (reference sequence). The CDR3 loop is CSARDRWGGSPDTQYF. Here the CDR3 DNA reads TGCAGTGCTAGAGATCGTTGGGGGGGGTCTCCAGATACGCAGTATTTT.

This clonotype was counted between two and nine times. This sequence joins TRBV19 and TRBJ2-7, with 10 bases fitting TRBD1. In germline, CDR1 is LNHDA, CDR2 SQIVND (reference sequence). The CDR3 extends over 14 amino acids. V shed 7 bases and J 3 bases; nucleotides not matched to a gene: 6. The DNA for the CDR3 is TGTGCCAGTAACCGGGGACAGGGGAACTACGAGCAGTACTTC. Protein sequence: CASNRGQGNYEQYF.

This clonotype was observed a handful of times. The CDR3 is CSVGREGESDTQYF. The CDR3 coding sequence is TGCAGCGTTGGCAGGGAAGGGGAGTCAGATACGCAGTATTTT. V and J are TRBV29-1 and TRBJ2-3; either TRBD1 or TRBD2 may fit D (5 bases each). The germline gives CDR1 SQVTM, CDR2 ANQGSEA. This CDR3 has 14 residues. The V end lost 4 bases, the J end lost 4 bases, and 15 bases lay between the germline ends.

The rearrangement uses TRBV6-2 or TRBV6-3 and TRBJ2-3, with D possibly TRBD1 on 5 matching bases. Germline V CDR1 and CDR2: MNHEY, SVGEGT. The V end was cut by 4 bases, the J end by 6 bases, with 20 bases between. This CDR3 contains 16 residues. CDR3 nucleotides: TGTGCCAGCAGTTCCGGACAACTTGGGGCCTCTGATACGCAGTATTTT. Its protein is CASSSGQLGASDTQYF.

This clonotype appeared many times. One junction end does not reproduce the germline sequence, and a read error may be involved. The V gene is TRBV29-1, the J gene TRBJ2-1, with TRBD2 identical over 9 bases. CDR1 is SQVTM, CDR2 ANQGSEA, per germline. This CDR3 spans 8 amino acids. The CDR3 sequence: CSVEGLAF. In DNA, the CDR3 is TGCAGCGTCGAGGGACTAGCCTTC.

V is TRBV27 and J is TRBJ2-1, with 7 bases lining up with TRBD1. This CDR3 region has 16 residues. The V segment lost 3 bases and the J segment 3 bases; nucleotides outside the gene matches: 8. Germline V lookup: CDR1 MNHEY, CDR2 SMNVEV (reference sequence). The chain's CDR3 is CASSFEAAGGYNEQFF. For the CDR3, the DNA is TGTGCCAGCAGTTTTGAGGCGGCAGGGGGCTACAATGAGCAGTTCTTC.

As regards this clonotype: A junction end diverges from the germline sequence, so it may reflect a read error. The gene calls are TRBV27 and TRBJ2-6; tentatively, D is TRBD1 or TRBD2 (6 bases each). Germline V gene data show CDR1 as MNHEY and CDR2 as SMNVEV (reference sequence). The CDR3 loop spans 18 amino acids. CDR3 sequence reads: CASSFLGSRGTGVNVLTF. The CDR3 DNA follows: TGTGCCAGCAGTTTTTTGGGATCTAGGGGGACTGGGGTCAACGTCCTGACTTTC.

This clonotype occurred a few times. This chain connects TRBV28 to TRBJ1-2, with unresolved D. CDR1 is MDHEN, CDR2 SYDVKM, per germline. The CDR3 has 13 amino acids. The germline V and J ends were trimmed by 7 bases and 4 bases, with 13 bases remaining between them. The CDR3, as DNA: TGTGCCAGCATTCTCCAAGACGGCTATGGCTACACCTTC. Encoded protein: CASILQDGYGYTF.

This chain connects TRBV21-1 to TRBJ1-6; TRBD1 was called by the table and not checked on the DNA. TRBV21-1 is given as a pseudogene. This CDR3 is built from 16 residues. CDR3 sequence reads: CASSQIRDRPNSPLHF. CDR3 DNA sequence: TGTGCCAGCAGTCAGATCCGGGACAGACCTAATTCACCCCTCCACTTT.

V and J are TRBV29-1 and TRBJ2-7, with TRBD2 matching over 14 bases. V dropped 4 bases and J dropped 5; count of bases not matched to a gene: 13. Per the germline V gene, CDR1 is SQVTM and CDR2 is ANQGSEA. This CDR3 has 17 amino acids. As DNA, the CDR3 is TGCAGCGTTGGAACGAGACTAGCGGGAGGGGAGGGAAACGAGCAGTACTTC. Translated: CSVGTRLAGGEGNEQYF.

In this sample, this clonotype turned up once. The genes are TRBV5-1 and TRBJ1-4, with 8 bases aligning to TRBD1. CDR3 length: 14 amino acids. The J segment lost 4 bases and the V segment lost 4 bases, leaving 3 bases of the junction unmatched. Germline lookup yields CDR1 SGHRS and CDR2 YFSETQ. The CDR3, as DNA: TGCGCCAGCAGCGTGGACAGGGATAATGAAAAACTGTTTTTT. The encoded protein is CASSVDRDNEKLFF.

This sequence joins TRBV12-3 or TRBV12-4 and TRBJ2-5; D perhaps matches TRBD1 (7 bases). CDR3 length equals 16 residues. Trimming removed 2 bases from V and 3 bases from J, with 16 bases in between. CDR3 protein: CASSLPGGQPKETQYF. The CDR3 DNA is TGTGCCAGCAGTTTACCCGGGGGACAGCCGAAAGAGACCCAGTACTTC.